This TCR beta chain was profiled in a study of response to subunit inactivated influenza vaccine. The study's findings and limits: Authors suggested seasonal influenza vaccinations each recruit few new T cells.

TCRdb re-derived calls from the RT-PCR reads in MiXCR, one entry per CDR3 protein. The sample lists around 570,000 distinct CDR3 sequences; around 8% were seen once. CDR3 size: 12 residues. Germline lookup yields CDR1 DFQATT and CDR2 SNEGSKA (reference sequence). This clonotype was detected many times. Its antigen is as yet unknown. The rearrangement links TRBV20-1 to TRBJ1-5, with 8 positions matching TRBD1. The specimen was PBMCs from blood, collected around 2 years after vaccination. The receptor's source is a man aged 45-69 years who received an inactivated influenza vaccine. DNA of the CDR3: TGCAGCGCGGACAGGGTCGATCAGCCCCAGCATTTT. This encodes CSADRVDQPQHF.